This TCR beta chain derives from a study of shared clonotypes between healthy human individuals. General study findings and limits: The four-donor shared clonotypes exceeded non-shared clonotypes in generation probability, with non-shared ones scoring lower. Larger estimated richness was generally recorded for naive subsets relative to memory subsets.

Germline CDR1 is SEHNR and CDR2 is FQNEAQ (reference sequence). The CDR3 runs to 17 residues. V was clipped by 2 bases and J by 4 bases; unmatched bases: 12. Method: immunoSEQ multiplex PCR; TCRdb's copy keeps in-frame clones and lacks some. The sample carries under 650,000 clones, 95% to 97% recorded once. Donors comprised only Caucasian adults living in Nashville, Tennessee. This clone was found once. Its antigen remains unknown. This receptor was identified in a woman younger than 45 in good health. Sequences were obtained from naive CD4+ T cells sorted from blood. Documented subset: CD45RA+ positively selected. The rearrangement links TRBV7-9 to TRBJ2-3, with 7 bases lining up with TRBD2. The chain's CDR3 is CASSLWREINGADTQYF. The CDR3 nucleotides are TGTGCCAGCAGCTTATGGCGGGAGATCAACGGGGCAGATACGCAGTATTTT.